What follows are 11 T cell receptor beta chains derived from one specimen sequenced in a study of Graves' ophthalmopathy and Graves' hyperthyroidism. From RNA, the CDR3 regions of TCR beta chains were amplified and sequenced. First-round RT-PCR used HTBI primers; second-round multiplex PCR followed. TCRdb processed the multiplex PCR reads anew with MiXCR; each CDR3 protein has one entry. The table has hundreds of thousands of distinct CDR3 sequences, 22% seen once. Sequencing used peripheral blood. The receptors were gathered from a young woman with stable Graves' hyperthyroidism. Some clones in this sample may be carry-over from other donors' samples.

This clonotype was seen repeatedly, ten times or more. The J gene is TRBJ2-7, the V gene TRBV3-1; TRBD2 agrees at 8 bases. Germline V lookup: CDR1 LGHDT, CDR2 YNNKEL (reference sequence). With V trimmed by 6 bases and J by 6 bases, 10 bases remained unmatched. This CDR3 is built from 14 residues. The chain's CDR3 is CASRDGGENAEQYF. CDR3 nucleotides: TGTGCCAGCAGGGACGGGGGGGAGAACGCCGAGCAGTACTTC.

The table lists this clonotype with many counts. V is TRBV20-1 and J is TRBJ1-1, with D possibly being TRBD1 (6 bases). The CDR3 is 15 amino acids. Germline assignment: CDR1 DFQATT and CDR2 SNEGSKA (reference sequence). Trimming cost V 6 bases and J 3 bases, with 20 bases left between them. The chain's CDR3 is CSAEGGGSRDTEAFF. CDR3 in DNA: TGCAGTGCAGAGGGAGGGGGTAGCCGTGACACTGAAGCTTTCTTT.

In its sample, this clonotype was seen a few times. The V gene is TRBV6-5, the J gene TRBJ1-1; D call uncertain. The CDR3 runs 15 residues. Germline values: CDR1 MNHEY, CDR2 SVGAGI. The germline V and J ends were trimmed by 0 bases and 0 bases, with 8 bases remaining between them. The CDR3 spells CASSYSNTLNTEAFF. Written as DNA, the CDR3 is TGTGCCAGCAGTTACTCGAACACGTTGAACACTGAAGCTTTCTTT.

This clonotype occurred many times. The chain joins TRBV5-6 to TRBJ2-4; D gene unclear. The CDR3 runs 17 residues. Germline-derived CDR1 and CDR2 are SGHDT and YYEEEE. The V and J ends lost 6 bases and 0 bases respectively, with 19 bases between them. CDR3 sequence reads: CASTVGASGLAKNIQYF. Written as DNA, the CDR3 is TGTGCCAGCACCGTCGGTGCATCCGGGCTAGCCAAAAACATTCAGTACTTC.

This clonotype was detected ten times or more. This CDR3 reads CASSKGQNQETQYF. The CDR3 region has the DNA TGTGCCAGCAGCAAGGGACAGAATCAAGAGACCCAGTACTTC. This sequence joins TRBV11-2 and TRBJ2-5; 7 bases line up with TRBD1. Losses at the gene ends were 5 bases for V and 2 bases for J; bases not matched to a gene: 5. This CDR3 region has 14 residues. Germline-derived CDR1 and CDR2 are SGHAT and FQNNGV.

This clonotype was observed a few times. At one end, the junction sequence differs from germline, possibly due to a read error. This sequence joins TRBV28 and TRBJ1-5; D is uncertain. This CDR3 contains 12 residues. The germline CDR1 and CDR2 sequences are MDHEN and SYDVKM. DNA for the CDR3: TGTGCCAGCAGAATAACGGGTCAGCCTCAGCATTTT. Its protein is CASRITGQPQHF. Full variable domain (rest looked up from reference TRBV28 and TRBJ1-5): DVKVTQSSRYLVKRTGEKVFLECVQDMDHENMFWYRQDPGLGLRLIYFSYDVKMKEKGDIPEGYSVSREKKERFSLILESASTNQTSMYLCASRITGQPQHFGDGTRLSIL.

The rearrangement links TRBV28 to TRBJ1-2, with D unresolved. CDR3 size: 14 residues. Germline V lookup: CDR1 MDHEN, CDR2 SYDVKM. Trimming took 5 bases from V and 5 from J, leaving 15 bases between them. The CDR3 region has the DNA TGTGCCAGCAGTATCGACCGGGAGGTGTATGGCTACACCTTC. This gives the protein CASSIDREVYGYTF.

This clonotype turned up a few times. This sequence joins TRBV12-3 or TRBV12-4 and TRBJ1-2; D is possibly TRBD1 (6 bases). V was shortened by 7 bases and J by 4 bases, with 16 bases between the two germline ends. The CDR3 is 14 amino acids. CDR3 amino acids: CASTSPGQPYGYTF. The CDR3 DNA reads as TGTGCCAGCACCTCCCCCGGACAGCCCTATGGCTACACCTTC.

This clonotype was counted many times. This chain joins TRBV10-3 and TRBJ1-2, with a possible D match to TRBD1 (5 bases). Deletions cut 0 bases from V and 4 bases from J, with 12 bases between. The CDR3 spans 15 residues. Germline values: CDR1 ENHRY, CDR2 SYGVKD. The CDR3 loop reads CAISESGGLRYGYTF. The CDR3 DNA sequence: TGTGCCATCAGTGAGTCTGGGGGTTTACGCTATGGCTACACCTTC.

This clonotype has only a few counts. The rearrangement links TRBV28 to TRBJ1-2, with 7 bases that match TRBD1. Trimming at V came to 4 bases and at J to 4 bases, leaving 9 bases not matched to a gene. Germline V gene lookup returns CDR1 MDHEN and CDR2 SYDVKM. This CDR3 is built from 15 residues. The CDR3 region has the DNA TGTGCCAGCAGTTCACCGCCGGGACAGCCCTATGGCTACACCTTC. It encodes CASSSPPGQPYGYTF.

This clonotype was seen a few times. This chain connects TRBV30 to TRBJ2-7, with 8 bases aligning to TRBD1. This CDR3 region has 15 residues. Germline CDR1 reads GTSNPN; CDR2 reads SVGIG (reference sequence). V lost 0 bases and J lost 4; bases outside the gene matches: 8. CDR3 sequence (DNA): TGTGCCTGGAGTGTTAGGCAGGGGGCTTTTTACGAGCAGTACTTC. Protein sequence: CAWSVRQGAFYEQYF.